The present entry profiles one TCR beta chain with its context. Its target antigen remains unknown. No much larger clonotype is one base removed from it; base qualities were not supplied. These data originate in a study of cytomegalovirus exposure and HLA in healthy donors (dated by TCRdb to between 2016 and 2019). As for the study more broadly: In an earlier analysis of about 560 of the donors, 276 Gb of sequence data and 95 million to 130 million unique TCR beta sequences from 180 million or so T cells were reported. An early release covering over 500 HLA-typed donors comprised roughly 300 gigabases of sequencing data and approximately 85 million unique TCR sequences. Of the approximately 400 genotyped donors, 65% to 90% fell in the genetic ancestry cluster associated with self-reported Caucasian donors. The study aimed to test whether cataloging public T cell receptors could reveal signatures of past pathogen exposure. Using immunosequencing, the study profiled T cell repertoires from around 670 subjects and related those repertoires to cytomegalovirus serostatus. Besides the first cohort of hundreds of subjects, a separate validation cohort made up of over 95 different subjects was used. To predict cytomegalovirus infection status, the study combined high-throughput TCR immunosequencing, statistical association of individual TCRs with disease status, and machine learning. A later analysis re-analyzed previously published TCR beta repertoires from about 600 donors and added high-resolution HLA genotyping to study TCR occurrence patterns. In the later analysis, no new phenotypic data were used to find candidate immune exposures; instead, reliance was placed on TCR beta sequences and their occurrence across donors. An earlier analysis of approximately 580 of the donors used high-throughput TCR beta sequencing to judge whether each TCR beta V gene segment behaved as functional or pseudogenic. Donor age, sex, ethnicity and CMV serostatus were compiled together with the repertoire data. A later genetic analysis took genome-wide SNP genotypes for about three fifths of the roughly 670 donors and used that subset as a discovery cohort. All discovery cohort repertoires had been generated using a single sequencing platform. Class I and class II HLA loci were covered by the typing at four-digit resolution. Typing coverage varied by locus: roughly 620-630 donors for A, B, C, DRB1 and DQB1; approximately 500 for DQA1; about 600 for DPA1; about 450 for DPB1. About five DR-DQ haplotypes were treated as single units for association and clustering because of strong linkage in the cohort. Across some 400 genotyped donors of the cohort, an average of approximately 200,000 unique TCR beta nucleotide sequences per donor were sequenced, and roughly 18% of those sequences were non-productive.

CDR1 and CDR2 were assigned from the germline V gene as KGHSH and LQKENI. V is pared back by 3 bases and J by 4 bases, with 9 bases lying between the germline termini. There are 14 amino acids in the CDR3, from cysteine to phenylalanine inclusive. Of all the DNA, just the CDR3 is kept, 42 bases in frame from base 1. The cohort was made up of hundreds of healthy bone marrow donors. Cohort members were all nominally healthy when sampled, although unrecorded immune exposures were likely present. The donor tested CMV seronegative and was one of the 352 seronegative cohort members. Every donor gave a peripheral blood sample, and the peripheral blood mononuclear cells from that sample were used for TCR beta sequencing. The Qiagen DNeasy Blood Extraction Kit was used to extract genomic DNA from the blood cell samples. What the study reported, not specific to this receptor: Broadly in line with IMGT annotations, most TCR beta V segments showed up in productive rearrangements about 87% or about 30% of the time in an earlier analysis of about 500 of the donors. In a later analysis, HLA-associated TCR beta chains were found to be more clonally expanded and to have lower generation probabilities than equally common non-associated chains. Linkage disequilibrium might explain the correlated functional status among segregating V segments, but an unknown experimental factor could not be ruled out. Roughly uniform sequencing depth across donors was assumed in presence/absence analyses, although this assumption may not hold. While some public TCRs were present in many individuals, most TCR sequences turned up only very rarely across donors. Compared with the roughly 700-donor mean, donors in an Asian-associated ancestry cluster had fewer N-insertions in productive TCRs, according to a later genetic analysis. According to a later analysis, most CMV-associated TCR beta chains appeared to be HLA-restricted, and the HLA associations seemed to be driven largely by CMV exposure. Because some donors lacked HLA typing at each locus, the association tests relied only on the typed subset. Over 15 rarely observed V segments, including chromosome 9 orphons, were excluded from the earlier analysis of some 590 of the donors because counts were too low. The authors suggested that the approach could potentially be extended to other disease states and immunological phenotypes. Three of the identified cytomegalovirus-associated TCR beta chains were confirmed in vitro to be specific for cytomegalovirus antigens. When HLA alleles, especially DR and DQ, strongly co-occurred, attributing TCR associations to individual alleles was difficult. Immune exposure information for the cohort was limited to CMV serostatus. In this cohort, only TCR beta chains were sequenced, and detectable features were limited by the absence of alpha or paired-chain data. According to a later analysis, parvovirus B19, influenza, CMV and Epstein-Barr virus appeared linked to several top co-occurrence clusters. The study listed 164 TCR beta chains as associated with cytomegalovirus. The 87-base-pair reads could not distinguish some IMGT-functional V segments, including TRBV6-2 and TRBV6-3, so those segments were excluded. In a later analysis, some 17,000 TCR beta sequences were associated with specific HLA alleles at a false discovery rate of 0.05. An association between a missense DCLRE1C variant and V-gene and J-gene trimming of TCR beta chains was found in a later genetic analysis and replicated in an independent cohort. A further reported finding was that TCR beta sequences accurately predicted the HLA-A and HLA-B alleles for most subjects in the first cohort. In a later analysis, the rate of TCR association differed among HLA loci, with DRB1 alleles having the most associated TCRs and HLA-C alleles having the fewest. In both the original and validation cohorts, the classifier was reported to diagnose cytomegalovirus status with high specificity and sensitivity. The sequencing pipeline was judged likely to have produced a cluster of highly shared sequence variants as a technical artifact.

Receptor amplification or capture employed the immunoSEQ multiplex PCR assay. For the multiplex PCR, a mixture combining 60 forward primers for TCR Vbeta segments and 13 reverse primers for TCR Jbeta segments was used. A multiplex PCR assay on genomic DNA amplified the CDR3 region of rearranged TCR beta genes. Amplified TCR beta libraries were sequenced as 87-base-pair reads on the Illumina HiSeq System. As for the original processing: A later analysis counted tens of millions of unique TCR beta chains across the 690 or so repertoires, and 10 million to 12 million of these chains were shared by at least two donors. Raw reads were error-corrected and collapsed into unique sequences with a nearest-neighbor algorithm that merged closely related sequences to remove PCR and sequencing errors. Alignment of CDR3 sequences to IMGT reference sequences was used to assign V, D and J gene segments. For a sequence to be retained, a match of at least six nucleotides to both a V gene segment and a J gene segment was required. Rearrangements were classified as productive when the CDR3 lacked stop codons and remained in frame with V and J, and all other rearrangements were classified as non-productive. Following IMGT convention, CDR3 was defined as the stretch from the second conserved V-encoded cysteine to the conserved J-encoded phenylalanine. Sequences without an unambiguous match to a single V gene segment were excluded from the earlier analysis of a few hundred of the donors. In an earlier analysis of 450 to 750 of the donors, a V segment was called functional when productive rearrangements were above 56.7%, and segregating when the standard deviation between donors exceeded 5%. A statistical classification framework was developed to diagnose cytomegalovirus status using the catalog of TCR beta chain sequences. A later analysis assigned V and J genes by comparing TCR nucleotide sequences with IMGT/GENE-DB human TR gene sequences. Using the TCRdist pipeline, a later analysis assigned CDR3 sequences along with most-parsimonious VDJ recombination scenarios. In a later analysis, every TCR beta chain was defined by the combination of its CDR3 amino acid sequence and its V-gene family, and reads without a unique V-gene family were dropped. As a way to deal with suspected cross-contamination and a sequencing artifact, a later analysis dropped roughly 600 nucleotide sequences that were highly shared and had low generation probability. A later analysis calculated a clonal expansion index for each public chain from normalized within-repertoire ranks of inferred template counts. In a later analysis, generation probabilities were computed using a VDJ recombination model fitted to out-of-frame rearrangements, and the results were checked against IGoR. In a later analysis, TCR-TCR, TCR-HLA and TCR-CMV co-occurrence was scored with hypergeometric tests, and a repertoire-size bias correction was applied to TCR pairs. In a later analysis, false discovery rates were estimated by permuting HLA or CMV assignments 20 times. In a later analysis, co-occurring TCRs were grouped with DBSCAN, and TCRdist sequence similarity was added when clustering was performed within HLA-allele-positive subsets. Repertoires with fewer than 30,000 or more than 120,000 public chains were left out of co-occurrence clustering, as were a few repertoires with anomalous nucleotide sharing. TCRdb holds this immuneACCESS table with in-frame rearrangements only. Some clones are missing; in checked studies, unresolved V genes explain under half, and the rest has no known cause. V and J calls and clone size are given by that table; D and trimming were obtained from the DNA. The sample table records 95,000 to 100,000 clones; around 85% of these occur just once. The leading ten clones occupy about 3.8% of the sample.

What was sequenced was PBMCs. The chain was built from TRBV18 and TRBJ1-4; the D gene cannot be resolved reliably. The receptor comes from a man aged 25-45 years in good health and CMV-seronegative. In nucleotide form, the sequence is TGTGCCAGCTCACCCGTGTCGGGTAATGAAAAACTGTTTTTT. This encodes CASSPVSGNEKLFF.